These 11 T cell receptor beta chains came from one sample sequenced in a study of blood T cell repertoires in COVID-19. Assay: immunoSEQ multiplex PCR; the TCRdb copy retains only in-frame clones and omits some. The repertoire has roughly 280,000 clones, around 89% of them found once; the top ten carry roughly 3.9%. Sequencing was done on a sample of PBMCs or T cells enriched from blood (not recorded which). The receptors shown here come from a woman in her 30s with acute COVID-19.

The CDR3 loop is CASSQDAGMDQPQHF. The CDR3 DNA reads TGCGCCAGCAGCCAAGATGCGGGGATGGATCAGCCCCAGCATTTT. The chain couples TRBV4-3 to TRBJ1-5; D unclear. Germline lookup yields CDR1 LGHNA and CDR2 YSLEER. The CDR3 length is 15 residues. Trimming cost V 0 bases and J 5 bases, with 11 bases left between them.

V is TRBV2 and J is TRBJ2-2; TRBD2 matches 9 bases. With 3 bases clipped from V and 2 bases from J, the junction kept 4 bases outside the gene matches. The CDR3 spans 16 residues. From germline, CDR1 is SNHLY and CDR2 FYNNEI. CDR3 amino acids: CASSDTGTSNTGELFF. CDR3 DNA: TGTGCCAGCAGTGACACCGGGACTAGCAACACCGGGGAGCTGTTTTTT.

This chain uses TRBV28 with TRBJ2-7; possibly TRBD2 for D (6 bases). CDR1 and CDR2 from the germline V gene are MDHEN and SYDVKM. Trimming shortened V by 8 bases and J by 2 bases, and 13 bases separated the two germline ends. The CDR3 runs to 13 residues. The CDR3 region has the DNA TGTGCCAGCGGGGGGACGGGAACCTACGAGCAGTACTTC. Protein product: CASGGTGTYEQYF.

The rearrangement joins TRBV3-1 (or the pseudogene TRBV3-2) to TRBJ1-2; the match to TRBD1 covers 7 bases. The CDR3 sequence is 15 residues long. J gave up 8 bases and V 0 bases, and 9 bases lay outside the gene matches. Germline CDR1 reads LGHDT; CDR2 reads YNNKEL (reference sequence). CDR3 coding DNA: TGTGCCAGCAGCCAAGATAGAGGGGGCAGACCCGGCTACACCTTC. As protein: CASSQDRGGRPGYTF.

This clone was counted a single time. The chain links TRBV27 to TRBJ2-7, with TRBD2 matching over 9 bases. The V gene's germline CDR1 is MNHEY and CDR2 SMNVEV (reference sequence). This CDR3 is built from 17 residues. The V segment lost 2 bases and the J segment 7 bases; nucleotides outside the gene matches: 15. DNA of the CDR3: TGTGCCAGCAGTTTACGGGCCTGTTGCGGGAGGGCTGGGGAGCAGTACTTC. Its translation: CASSLRACCGRAGEQYF.

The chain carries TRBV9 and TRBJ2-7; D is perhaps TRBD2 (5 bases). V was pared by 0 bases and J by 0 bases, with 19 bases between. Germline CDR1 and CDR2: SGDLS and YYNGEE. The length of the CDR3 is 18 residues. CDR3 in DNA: TGTGCCAGCAGCGTAGGTCCAGGTGAGGGCCTAAGCTCCTACGAGCAGTACTTC. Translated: CASSVGPGEGLSSYEQYF.

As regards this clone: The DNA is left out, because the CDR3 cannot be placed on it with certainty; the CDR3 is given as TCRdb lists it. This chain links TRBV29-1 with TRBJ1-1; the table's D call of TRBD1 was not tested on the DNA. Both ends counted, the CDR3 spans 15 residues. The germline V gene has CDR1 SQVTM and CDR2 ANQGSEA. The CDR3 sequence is CSVLAQDRMNTEAFF.

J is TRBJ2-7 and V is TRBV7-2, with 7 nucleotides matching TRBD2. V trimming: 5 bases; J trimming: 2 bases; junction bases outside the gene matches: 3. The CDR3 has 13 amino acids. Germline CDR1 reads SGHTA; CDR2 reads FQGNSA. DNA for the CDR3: TGTGCCAGCAGCAACCGGGAGGCCTACGAGCAGTACTTC. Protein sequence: CASSNREAYEQYF.

CDR3 amino acids: CASKLQGGHTEQFF. CDR3 nucleotides: TGTGCCAGCAAACTCCAGGGAGGGCATACTGAGCAGTTCTTC. The gene calls are TRBV28 and TRBJ2-1, with 7 bases identical to TRBD2. Germline loops: CDR1 MDHEN, CDR2 SYDVKM. This CDR3 comprises 14 residues. The trim removed 7 bases at V and 9 bases at J, leaving 12 bases unmatched.

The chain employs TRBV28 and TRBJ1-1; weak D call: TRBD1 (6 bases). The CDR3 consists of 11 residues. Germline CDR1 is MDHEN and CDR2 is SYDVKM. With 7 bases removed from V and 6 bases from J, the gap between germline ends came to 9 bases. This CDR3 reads CASNTGSEAFF. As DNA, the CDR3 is TGTGCCAGCAATACAGGGTCTGAAGCTTTCTTT.

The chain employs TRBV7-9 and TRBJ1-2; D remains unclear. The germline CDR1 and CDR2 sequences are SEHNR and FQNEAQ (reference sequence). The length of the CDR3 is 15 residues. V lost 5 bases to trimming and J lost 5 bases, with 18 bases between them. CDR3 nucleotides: TGTGCCAGCAGCCAAAGAGCCCTCGACTGGTATGGCTACACCTTC. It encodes CASSQRALDWYGYTF.